The present entry profiles one TCR beta chain with its context. What it recognizes is unknown. This sample is drawn from a study of human T cells and chemical hapten exposure. On the study more broadly: TCR yield per sample varied, mainly due to pooled library volumes.

Germline CDR1 is MNHEY and CDR2 is SVGAGI. Trimming took 4 bases from V and 6 from J, leaving 14 bases between them. There are 14 residues in the CDR3. Study outcomes and limitations: Controls had significantly fewer large CDR3 similarity clusters than were formed by expanded TCRs.

Time point indicated: patch test 1, 2 weeks after DPC sensitization. The sample's treatment: therapeutic diphenylcyclopropenone sensitization with weekly scalp DPC. Study processing details: From about 22,000 to 700,000 TCRs were found per sample, with a median of roughly 89,000. One entry per CDR3 protein results from TCRdb running MiXCR on the RACE reads. The V and J calls and clone size are TCRdb's, not the authors'. The sample carries about 340,000 distinct CDR3 sequences, approximately 6.3% recorded once. This chain joins TRBV6-5 and TRBJ2-3; TRBD2 might be the D (5 bases). The clonotype comes from a woman between 18 and 29 years old with alopecia areata. Some clones in this sample may be carry-over from other donors' samples. The source was whole blood, collected in connection with sensitization to the hapten diphenylcyclopropenone (DPC). CDR3 bases: TGTGCCAGCAGTTTAAGGGCTCCGGGGGATACGCAGTATTTT. Translation: CASSLRAPGDTQYF.